Given below is one T cell receptor (beta chain) in context. This entry belongs to a study of blood T cell repertoires in COVID-19. Study in general: T cells, B-cell-depleted T cells, or PBMCs provided the cDNA or gDNA that served as material.

Study processing details: Amplification of reference gene primers provided the estimated nucleated cell counts. The table came from immunoSEQ multiplex PCR; TCRdb's copy has only in-frame clones and leaves some out. V, J and clone size were drawn from that table, and D and trimming were deduced from the DNA. The sample holds approximately 140,000 clones, roughly 88% seen once. CDR1 and CDR2 (germline): SNHLY, FYNNEI. The CDR3 is 13 amino acids. Deletions cut 6 bases from V and 6 bases from J, with 15 bases between. The sequencing sample was made of peripheral blood. The sequence was collected from a man aged 60 to 69 with active or convalescent COVID-19. The chain carries TRBV2 and TRBJ2-7; tentative D call: TRBD1 (6 bases). CDR3 sequence: CASRQDSLSEQYF. The CDR3 bases are TGTGCCAGCAGGCAGGACAGCTTGAGCGAGCAGTACTTC.